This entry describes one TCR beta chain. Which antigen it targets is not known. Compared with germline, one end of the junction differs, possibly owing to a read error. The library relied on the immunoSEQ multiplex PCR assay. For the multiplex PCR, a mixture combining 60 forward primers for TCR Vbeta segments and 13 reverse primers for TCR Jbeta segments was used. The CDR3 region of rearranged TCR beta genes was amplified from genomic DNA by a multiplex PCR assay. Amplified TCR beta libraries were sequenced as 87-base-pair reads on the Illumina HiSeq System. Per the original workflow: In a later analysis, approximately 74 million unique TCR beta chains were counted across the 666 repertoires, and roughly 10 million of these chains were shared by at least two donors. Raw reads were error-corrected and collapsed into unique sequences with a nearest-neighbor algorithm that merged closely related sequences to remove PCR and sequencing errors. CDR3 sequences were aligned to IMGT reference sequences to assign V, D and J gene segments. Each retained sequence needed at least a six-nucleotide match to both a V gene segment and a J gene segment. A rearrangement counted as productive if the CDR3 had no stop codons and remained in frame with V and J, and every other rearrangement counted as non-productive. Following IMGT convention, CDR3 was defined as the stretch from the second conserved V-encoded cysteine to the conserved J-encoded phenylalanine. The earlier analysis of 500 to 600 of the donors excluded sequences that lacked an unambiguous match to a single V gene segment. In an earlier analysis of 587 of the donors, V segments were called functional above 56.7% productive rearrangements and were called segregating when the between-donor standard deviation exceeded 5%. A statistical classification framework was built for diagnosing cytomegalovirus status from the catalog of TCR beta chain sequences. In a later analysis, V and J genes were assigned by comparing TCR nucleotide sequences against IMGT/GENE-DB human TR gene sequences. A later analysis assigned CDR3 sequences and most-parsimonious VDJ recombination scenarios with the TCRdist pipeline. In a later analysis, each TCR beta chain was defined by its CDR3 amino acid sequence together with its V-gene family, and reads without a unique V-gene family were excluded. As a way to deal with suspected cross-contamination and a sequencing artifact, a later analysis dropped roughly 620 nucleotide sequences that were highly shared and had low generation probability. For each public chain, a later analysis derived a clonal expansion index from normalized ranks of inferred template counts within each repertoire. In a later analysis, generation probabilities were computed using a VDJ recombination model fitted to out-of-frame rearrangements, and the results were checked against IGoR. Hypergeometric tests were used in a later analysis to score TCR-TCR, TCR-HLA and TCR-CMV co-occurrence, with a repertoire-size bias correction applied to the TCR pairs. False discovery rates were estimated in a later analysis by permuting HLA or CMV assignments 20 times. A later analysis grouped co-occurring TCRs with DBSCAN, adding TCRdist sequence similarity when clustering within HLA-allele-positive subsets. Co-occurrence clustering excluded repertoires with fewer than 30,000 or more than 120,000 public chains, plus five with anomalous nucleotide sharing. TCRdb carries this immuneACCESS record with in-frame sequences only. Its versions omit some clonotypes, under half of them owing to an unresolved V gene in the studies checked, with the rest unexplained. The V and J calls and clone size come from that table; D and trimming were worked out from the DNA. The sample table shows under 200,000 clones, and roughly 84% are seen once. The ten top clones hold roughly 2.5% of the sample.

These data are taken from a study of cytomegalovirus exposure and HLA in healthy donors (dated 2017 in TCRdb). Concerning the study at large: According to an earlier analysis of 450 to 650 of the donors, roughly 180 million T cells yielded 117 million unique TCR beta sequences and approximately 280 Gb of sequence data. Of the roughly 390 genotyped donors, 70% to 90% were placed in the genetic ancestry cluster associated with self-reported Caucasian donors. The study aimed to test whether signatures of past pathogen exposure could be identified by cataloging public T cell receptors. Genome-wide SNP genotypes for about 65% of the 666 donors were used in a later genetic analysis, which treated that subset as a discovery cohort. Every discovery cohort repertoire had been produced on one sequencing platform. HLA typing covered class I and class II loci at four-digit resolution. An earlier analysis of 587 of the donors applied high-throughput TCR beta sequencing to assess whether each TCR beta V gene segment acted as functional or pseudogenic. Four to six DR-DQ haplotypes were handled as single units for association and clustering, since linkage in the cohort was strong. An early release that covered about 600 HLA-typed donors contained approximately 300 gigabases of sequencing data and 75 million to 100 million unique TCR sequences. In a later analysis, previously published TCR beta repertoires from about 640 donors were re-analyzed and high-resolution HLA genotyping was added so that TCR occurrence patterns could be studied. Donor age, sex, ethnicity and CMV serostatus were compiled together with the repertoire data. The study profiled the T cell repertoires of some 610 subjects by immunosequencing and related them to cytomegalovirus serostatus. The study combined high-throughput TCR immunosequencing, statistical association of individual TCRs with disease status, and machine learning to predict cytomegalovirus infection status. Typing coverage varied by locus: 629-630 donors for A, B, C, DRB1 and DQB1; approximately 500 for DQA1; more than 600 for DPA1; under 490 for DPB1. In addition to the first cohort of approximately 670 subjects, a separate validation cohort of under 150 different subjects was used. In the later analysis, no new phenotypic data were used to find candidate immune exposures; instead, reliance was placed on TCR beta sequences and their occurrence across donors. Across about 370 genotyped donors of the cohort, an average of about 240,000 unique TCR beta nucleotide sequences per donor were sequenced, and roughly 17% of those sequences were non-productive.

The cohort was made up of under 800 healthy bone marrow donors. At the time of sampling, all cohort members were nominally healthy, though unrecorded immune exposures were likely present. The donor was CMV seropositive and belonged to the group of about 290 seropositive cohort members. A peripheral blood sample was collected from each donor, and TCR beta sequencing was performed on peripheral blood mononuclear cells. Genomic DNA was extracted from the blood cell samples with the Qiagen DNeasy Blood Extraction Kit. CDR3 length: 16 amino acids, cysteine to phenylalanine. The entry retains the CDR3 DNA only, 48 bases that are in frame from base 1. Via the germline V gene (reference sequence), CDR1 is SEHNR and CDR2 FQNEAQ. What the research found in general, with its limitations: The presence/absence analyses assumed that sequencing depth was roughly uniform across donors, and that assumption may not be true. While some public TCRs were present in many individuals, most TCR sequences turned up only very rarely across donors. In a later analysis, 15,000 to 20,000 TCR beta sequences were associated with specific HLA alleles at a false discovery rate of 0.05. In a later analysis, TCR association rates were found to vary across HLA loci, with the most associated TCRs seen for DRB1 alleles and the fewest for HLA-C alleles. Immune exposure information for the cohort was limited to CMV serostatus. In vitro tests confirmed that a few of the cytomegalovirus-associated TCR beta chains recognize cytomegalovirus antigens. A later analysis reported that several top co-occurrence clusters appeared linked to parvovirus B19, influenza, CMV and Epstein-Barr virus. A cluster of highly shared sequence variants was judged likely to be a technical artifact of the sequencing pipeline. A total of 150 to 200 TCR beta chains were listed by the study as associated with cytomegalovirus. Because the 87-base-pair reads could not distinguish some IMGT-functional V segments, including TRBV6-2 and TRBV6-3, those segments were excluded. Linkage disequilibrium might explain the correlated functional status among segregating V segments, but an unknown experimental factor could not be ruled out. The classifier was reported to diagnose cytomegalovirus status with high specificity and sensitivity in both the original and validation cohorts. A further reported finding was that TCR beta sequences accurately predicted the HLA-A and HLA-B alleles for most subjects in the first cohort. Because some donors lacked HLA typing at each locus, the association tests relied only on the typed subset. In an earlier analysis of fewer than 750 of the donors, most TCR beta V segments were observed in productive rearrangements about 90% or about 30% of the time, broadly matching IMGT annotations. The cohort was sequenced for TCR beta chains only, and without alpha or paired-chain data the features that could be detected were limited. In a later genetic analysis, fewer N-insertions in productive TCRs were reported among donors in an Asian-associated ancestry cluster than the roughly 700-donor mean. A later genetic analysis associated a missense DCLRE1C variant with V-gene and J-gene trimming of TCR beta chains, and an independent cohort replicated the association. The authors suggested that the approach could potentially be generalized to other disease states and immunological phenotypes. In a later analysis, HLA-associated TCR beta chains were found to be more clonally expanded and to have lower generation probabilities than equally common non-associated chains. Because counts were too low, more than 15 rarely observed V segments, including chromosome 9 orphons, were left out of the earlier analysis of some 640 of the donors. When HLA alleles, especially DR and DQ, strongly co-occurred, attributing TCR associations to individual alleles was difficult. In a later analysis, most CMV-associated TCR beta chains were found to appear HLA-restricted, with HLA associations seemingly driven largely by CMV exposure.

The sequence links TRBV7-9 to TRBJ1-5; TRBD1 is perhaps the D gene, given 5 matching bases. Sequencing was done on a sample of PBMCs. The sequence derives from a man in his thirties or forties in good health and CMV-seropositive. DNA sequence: TGTTCCAGCAGCTTAGCGCGGAGGGGTCAAAGCCAGCCCCAGCATTTT. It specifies CSSSLARRGQSQPQHF.